This T cell receptor beta chain was observed in a study of cytomegalovirus exposure and HLA in healthy donors. As concerns this clone: Its cognate antigen is unknown.

Germline assignment: CDR1 MRHNA and CDR2 SNTAGT. The V end lost 4 bases, the J end lost 3 bases, and 7 bases lay between the germline ends. The CDR3 extends over 13 amino acids. Study-level results: A highly shared variant cluster was judged a likely technical artifact. Later, TCR association rates were found to vary by HLA locus, highest for DRB1 and lowest for HLA-C.

The PCR ran on 60 Vbeta and 13 Jbeta primers. Original processing methods: Around 10 million of the 80 million or so unique TCR beta chains counted in a later analysis were shared. The assay was immunoSEQ multiplex PCR, and TCRdb's table has in-frame clones only and misses some. Clone size and the V and J calls come from that table; the DNA yielded D and trimming. The repertoire holds roughly 150,000 clones, with approximately 80% as singletons. This TCR was sampled from a boy between 2 and 10 years old in good health and CMV-seronegative. Sequencing was carried out using PBMCs. The gene calls are TRBV6-4 and TRBJ1-5, with D uncertain. Here the CDR3 reads CASSAQVNQPQHF. DNA for the CDR3: TGTGCCAGCAGTGCGCAGGTCAATCAGCCCCAGCATTTT.